This TCR beta chain was sequenced during a study of cytomegalovirus exposure and HLA in healthy donors. Unrecorded immune exposure was likely among donors, who were nominally healthy when sampled. The V end lost 4 bases, the J end lost 5 bases, and 11 bases lay between the germline ends. Germline V gene lookup returns CDR1 GTSNPN and CDR2 SVGIG (reference sequence). This CDR3 has 12 amino acids. In the PCR, 60 Vbeta and 13 Jbeta primers were used. Data came from immunoSEQ multiplex PCR; TCRdb stores just in-frame clones and leaves some out. Among approximately 140,000 clones, 82% were seen once, and the ten largest hold around 3%. Overall study findings and caveats: From TCR beta sequences, most subjects' HLA-A and HLA-B alleles were reportedly predicted accurately. High sensitivity and specificity were reportedly achieved when the classifier diagnosed cytomegalovirus status. Common viral pathogens (according to a later analysis) appeared linked to several of the most significant clusters.

Details on this clone: What it binds is not known.

The material sequenced was PBMCs. The chain has TRBV30 and TRBJ1-2; D possibly corresponds to TRBD1 (5 bases). The TCR comes from a boy younger than 10 in good health and CMV-seronegative. Here the CDR3 DNA reads TGTGCCTGGAATGTTAAGGGGTATGGCTACACCTTC. Translating it yields CAWNVKGYGYTF.